Reported below is one T cell receptor beta chain. The data were taken from a study of blood T cell repertoires in COVID-19. Overall study context: Material from acute and convalescent COVID-19 was sourced from the United States, Italy and Spain.

In the original analysis: Estimates of nucleated cell counts were drawn from the amplification of reference gene primers. Only in-frame clones appear in the TCRdb table, and some are missing; sequencing was by immunoSEQ multiplex PCR. The V and J calls and clone size come from that table; D and trimming were worked out from the DNA. The repertoire includes tens of thousands of clones, approximately 84% of them detected once, and approximately 15% sits in the top ten. Looked up from germline, CDR1 is MDHEN and CDR2 is SYDVKM. Between the trimmed V and J ends, which lost 3 bases and 0 bases, there was a span of 9 bases. The CDR3 extends over 16 amino acids.

Source material: peripheral blood. V usage is TRBV28 and J usage is TRBJ2-6, with D possibly being TRBD1 (6 bases). The clonotype comes from a man between 65 and 85 years old with acute or convalescent COVID-19. DNA for the CDR3: TGTGCCAGCAGTTTCACAGGGACCTCTGGGGCCAACGTCCTGACTTTC. This codes for CASSFTGTSGANVLTF. The whole variable domain, filled in from reference TRBV28 and TRBJ2-6, reads DVKVTQSSRYLVKRTGEKVFLECVQDMDHENMFWYRQDPGLGLRLIYFSYDVKMKEKGDIPEGYSVSREKKERFSLILESASTNQTSMYLCASSFTGTSGANVLTFGAGSRLTVL.